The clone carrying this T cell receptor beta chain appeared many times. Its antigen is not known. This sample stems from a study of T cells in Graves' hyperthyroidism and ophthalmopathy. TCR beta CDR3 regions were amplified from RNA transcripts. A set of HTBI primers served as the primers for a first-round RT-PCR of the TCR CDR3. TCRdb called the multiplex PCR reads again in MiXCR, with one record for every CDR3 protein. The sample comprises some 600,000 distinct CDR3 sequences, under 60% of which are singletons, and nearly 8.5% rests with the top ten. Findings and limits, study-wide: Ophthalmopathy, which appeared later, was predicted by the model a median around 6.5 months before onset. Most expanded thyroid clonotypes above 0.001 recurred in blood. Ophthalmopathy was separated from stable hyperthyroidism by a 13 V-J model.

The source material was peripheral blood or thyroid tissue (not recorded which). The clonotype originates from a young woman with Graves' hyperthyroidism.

The CDR3 sequence is CSVVSREKLFF. The CDR3 nucleotides read TGCAGCGTTGTTAGCAGGGAAAAACTGTTTTTT. V gene TRBV29-1 combines with J gene TRBJ1-4; D gene ambiguous. Trimming removed 4 bases at V and 8 bases at J, with 8 bases between. Germline V gene lookup returns CDR1 SQVTM and CDR2 ANQGSEA. The CDR3 contains 11 residues.